Below are 28 T cell receptor beta chains sequenced from a single sample in a study of identical twins. TCRdb fed the 5' RACE reads into MiXCR, producing one record per CDR3 protein. In the table there are around 670,000 distinct CDR3 sequences, roughly 6% of which are singletons. Sequenced sample: naive T cells sorted from blood. These receptors all come from a young man in good health.

The chain employs TRBV29-1 and TRBJ2-7; 9 nucleotides align to TRBD2. The J segment lost 0 bases and the V segment lost 4 bases, leaving 4 bases of the junction unmatched. This CDR3 has 14 residues. In germline, CDR1 is SQVTM, CDR2 ANQGSEA. The CDR3: CSVVLAGHSYEQYF. The DNA for the CDR3 is TGCAGCGTTGTACTAGCGGGCCACTCCTACGAGCAGTACTTC.

This clonotype appeared many times. The gene calls are TRBV7-9 and TRBJ2-5; D is tentatively TRBD1 or TRBD2 (5 bases each). V lost 5 bases to trimming and J lost 1 base, with 11 bases between them. This CDR3 has 14 residues. Germline V gene lookup returns CDR1 SEHNR and CDR2 FQNEAQ (reference sequence). CDR3 sequence: CASSIRDGQETQYF. The CDR3 DNA follows: TGTGCCAGCAGCATCAGGGACGGCCAAGAGACCCAGTACTTC. The variable domain in full, with the rest retrieved from reference TRBV7-9 and TRBJ2-5, is DTGVSQNPRHKITKRGQNVTFRCDPISEHNRLYWYRQTLGQGPEFLTYFQNEAQLEKSRLLSDRFSAERPKGSFSTLEIQRTEQGDSAMYLCASSIRDGQETQYFGPGTRLLVL.

The chain carries TRBV5-6 and TRBJ1-5; D remains unclear. Trimming shortened V by 2 bases and J by 0 bases, and 18 bases separated the two germline ends. This CDR3 has 18 amino acids. In germline, CDR1 is SGHDT, CDR2 YYEEEE. In DNA, the CDR3 is TGTGCCAGCAGCTTTGGACTGGGCCAGATTGATAGCAATCAGCCCCAGCATTTT. This translates into CASSFGLGQIDSNQPQHF.

This clonotype was detected many times. This chain connects TRBV20-1 to TRBJ2-6; D is ambiguous. Germline CDR1 is DFQATT and CDR2 is SNEGSKA (reference sequence). The ends were cut back, 3 bases at V and 2 bases at J, with 8 bases in the middle. This CDR3 region has 14 residues. CDR3 amino acids: CSARAIPGANVLTF. Here the CDR3 DNA reads TGCAGTGCTAGGGCCATCCCTGGGGCCAACGTCCTGACTTTC.

This clonotype was seen many times. V and J are TRBV24-1 and TRBJ2-3; maybe TRBD2 (5 bases). This CDR3 is built from 14 residues. CDR1 and CDR2 (germline): KGHDR, SFDVKD. The V end lost 7 bases, the J end lost 0 bases, and 10 bases lay between the germline ends. CDR3 loop: CATRARTSTDTQYF. The CDR3 bases are TGTGCCACCAGAGCCCGGACTAGCACAGATACGCAGTATTTT.

This clonotype was picked up a small number of times. The rearrangement links TRBV6-5 to TRBJ1-1; D call uncertain. The CDR3 has 15 amino acids. The V gene's germline CDR1 is MNHEY and CDR2 SVGAGI. The V gene lost 0 bases and the J gene lost 0 bases, with 8 bases spanning the gap. This CDR3 reads CASSYSMEMNTEAFF. Here the CDR3 DNA reads TGTGCCAGCAGTTACTCGATGGAAATGAACACTGAAGCTTTCTTT.

This clonotype was detected ten times or more. This chain uses TRBV24-1 with TRBJ2-5; 9 nucleotides line up with TRBD1. The CDR3 runs to 15 residues. Trimming cost V 4 bases and J 2 bases; bases outside gene matches: 4. Germline V gene sequence: CDR1 KGHDR, CDR2 SFDVKD. As DNA, the CDR3 is TGTGCCACCAGTGACCACGACAGGGGGCAAGAGACCCAGTACTTC. It yields the protein CATSDHDRGQETQYF.

V gene TRBV29-1 combines with J gene TRBJ1-1, with D unclear. Trimming shortened V by 2 bases and J by 12 bases, and 10 bases separated the two germline ends. The V gene's germline CDR1 is SQVTM and CDR2 ANQGSEA. CDR3 length: 10 amino acids. The CDR3 sequence is CSVEQAGSFF. CDR3 DNA: TGCAGCGTTGAACAAGCGGGCTCTTTCTTT.

This clonotype has at least ten counts. The chain combines TRBV14 with TRBJ2-7, with no clear D. The V end was cut by 4 bases, the J end by 3 bases, with 7 bases between. The CDR3 runs 12 residues. Germline lookup yields CDR1 SGHDN and CDR2 FVKESK. Written as DNA, the CDR3 is TGTGCCAGCAGCCGTCCCGACTACGAGCAGTACGTC. Translation gives CASSRPDYEQYV.

This clonotype was picked up many times. The V and J genes are TRBV7-8 and TRBJ2-1; 13 bases fit TRBD2. Unmatched junction bases numbered 4, after V lost 5 bases and J lost 6 bases. The CDR3 runs 15 residues. Germline CDR1 is SGHVS and CDR2 is FQNEAQ. CDR3 region: CASSAGTSGTNEQFF. The CDR3 DNA is TGTGCCAGCAGCGCCGGGACTAGCGGGACCAATGAGCAGTTCTTC.

This clonotype was picked up many times. The chain links TRBV7-2 to TRBJ1-2; TRBD1 might be the D (5 bases). Trimming took off 2 bases at V and 7 bases at J, with 17 bases between the two ends. The CDR3 runs 15 residues. The germline CDR1 and CDR2 sequences are SGHTA and FQGNSA. CDR3 nucleotide sequence: TGTGCCAGCAGCTTAATTCTAGATGGGGCAGGTGGCTACACCTTC. As protein: CASSLILDGAGGYTF.

This chain links TRBV6-6 with TRBJ2-7; TRBD2 matches 8 bases. The CDR3 is 13 residues long. J was trimmed by 7 bases and V by 4 bases; bases with no gene match: 6. The germline V gene encodes CDR1 MNHNY and CDR2 SVGAGI (reference sequence). The CDR3 nucleotides are TGTGCCAGCAGTTTCCGTAGCGGGGTAGAGCAGTACGTC. It encodes CASSFRSGVEQYV.

This clonotype has a handful of counts. This rearrangement joins TRBV30 to TRBJ2-7; perhaps D is TRBD1 or TRBD2 (5 bases each). The V end lost 5 bases, the J end lost 0 bases, and 5 bases lay between the germline ends. This CDR3 has 11 amino acids. Germline V gene lookup returns CDR1 GTSNPN and CDR2 SVGIG (reference sequence). CDR3 DNA sequence: TGTGCCTGGGGGACCTCCTACGAGCAGTACTTC. It translates to CAWGTSYEQYF.

This clonotype was seen at least ten times. The CDR3 region has the DNA TGTGCCAGCAGCACCGGGACAGGGCCTTACGAGCAGTACTTC. It codes for CASSTGTGPYEQYF. J is TRBJ2-7 and V is TRBV14; 9 bases are a match to TRBD1. J was trimmed by 4 bases and V by 5 bases; bases with no gene match: 6. Germline V CDR1 and CDR2: SGHDN, FVKESK. CDR3 size: 14 residues.

This clonotype was found a few times. The rearrangement joins TRBV7-8 to TRBJ1-1; no reliable D call. From germline, CDR1 is SGHVS and CDR2 FQNEAQ. V gave up 1 base and J gave up 11 bases, with 14 bases separating them. The CDR3 contains 13 residues. DNA for the CDR3: TGTGCCAGCAGCTTAGACTCGGCTCGGAGGGCTTTCTTT. The encoded protein is CASSLDSARRAFF.

The J gene is TRBJ2-1, the V gene TRBV7-3, with D maybe TRBD2 (5 bases). Trimming left V 1 base short and J 8 bases short, with 9 bases between. Germline CDR1 and CDR2: SGHTA and FQGTGA. CDR3 length: 13 amino acids. The CDR3 nucleotides read TGTGCCAGCAGCTTAAACGGGATCGATGAGCAGTTCTTC. The encoded protein is CASSLNGIDEQFF. Drawing the rest from reference TRBV7-3 and TRBJ2-1, the complete variable domain is GAGVSQTPSNKVTEKGKYVELRCDPISGHTALYWYRQSLGQGPEFLIYFQGTGAADDSGLPNDRFFAVRPEGSVSTLKIQRTERGDSAVYLCASSLNGIDEQFFGPGTRLTVL.

This clonotype appeared a few times. The chain employs TRBV11-2 and TRBJ2-4, with D possibly matching TRBD1 (5 bases). Looked up from germline, CDR1 is SGHAT and CDR2 is FQNNGV. Trimming shortened V by 4 bases and J by 10 bases, and 8 bases separated the two germline ends. This CDR3 region has 11 residues. The chain's CDR3 is CASSSRVIQYF. In DNA form, the CDR3 reads TGTGCCAGCAGCTCCAGGGTTATTCAGTACTTC.

This clonotype was seen a few times. The J gene is TRBJ1-6, the V gene TRBV18; a possible D gene is TRBD1 (5 bases). This CDR3 region has 16 residues. CDR1 is KGHSH and CDR2 is LQKENI in the germline V gene. V was trimmed by 4 bases and J by 9 bases, leaving 19 bases between them. CDR3 sequence: CASSLTGATGTSPLHF. CDR3 DNA: TGTGCCAGCTCACTAACCGGCGCAACAGGAACTTCACCCCTCCACTTT.

A note on this clonotype: Possible read error: a much larger clone is one base away. CDR3 DNA: TGTGCCAGCAGCTTGAAGGGACCCTCCCTCAATCAGCCCCAGCATTTT. Translated: CASSLKGPSLNQPQHF. V is TRBV5-6 and J is TRBJ1-5; D is possibly TRBD1 (5 bases). This CDR3 has 16 amino acids. Trimming removed 1 base from V and 3 bases from J, with 14 bases in between. Germline lookup yields CDR1 SGHDT and CDR2 YYEEEE.

Many counts were recorded for this clonotype. The rearrangement links TRBV5-1 to TRBJ2-1; 8 bases are shared with TRBD2. Germline V gene lookup returns CDR1 SGHRS and CDR2 YFSETQ. V lost 0 bases and J lost 7; bases outside the gene matches: 6. The CDR3 extends over 15 amino acids. CDR3 nucleotide sequence: TGCGCCAGCAGCTTGGTGCGGGGGGCAGAGAATGAGCAGTTCTTC. This sequence encodes CASSLVRGAENEQFF.

This clonotype turned up a few times. The rearrangement uses TRBV12-3 or TRBV12-4 and TRBJ2-3; TRBD2 aligns across 12 bases. This CDR3 is built from 15 residues. Trimming removed 6 bases from V and 8 bases from J; junction bases left unmatched: 9. CDR3 bases: TGTGCCAGCAGCGGGGCTAGCGGGAGGGCCGGTACGCAGTATTTT. Translated, it gives CASSGASGRAGTQYF.

This clonotype was observed a few times. The J gene is TRBJ2-7, the V gene TRBV6-8; D is unclear. Trimming pared 2 bases from V and 1 base from J, leaving 9 bases between. The CDR3 length is 14 residues. Looked up from germline, CDR1 is MNHGY and CDR2 is SAAAGT. The CDR3 here is CASSYPDISYEQYF. The CDR3 DNA reads as TGTGCCAGCAGTTACCCCGACATTTCCTACGAGCAGTACTTC.

In this sample, this clonotype turned up many times. The chain combines TRBV20-1 with TRBJ2-5; 9 nucleotides match TRBD1. The CDR3 has 12 residues. Germline lookup yields CDR1 DFQATT and CDR2 SNEGSKA (reference sequence). Trimming took 3 bases from V and 5 from J; bases not matched to a gene: 1. DNA of the CDR3: TGCAGTGCTAGGACAGGGGGGGAGACCCAGTACTTC. This codes for CSARTGGETQYF.

This clonotype has a count of ten or more. The J gene is TRBJ2-7, the V gene TRBV10-2, with no clear D. Germline CDR1 WSHSY, CDR2 SAAADI. V dropped 0 bases and J dropped 7 bases, with 13 bases sitting between them. The CDR3 loop spans 14 amino acids. The CDR3, as DNA: TGCGCCAGCAGTGAGTCGTATGGTCATTCGGAGCAGTACGTC. Translating gives CASSESYGHSEQYV.

This clonotype was observed many times. The rearrangement uses TRBV29-1 and TRBJ2-2; TRBD1 aligns across 11 bases. The CDR3 is 13 residues long. Germline CDR1 reads SQVTM; CDR2 reads ANQGSEA. V was clipped by 4 bases and J by 7 bases; unmatched bases: 2. DNA for the CDR3: TGCAGCGTTGGGACAGGGGGCTTCGGGGAGCTGTTTTTT. Amino acids: CSVGTGGFGELFF.

This clonotype was recorded at least ten times. This chain links TRBV2 with TRBJ2-2; 7 bases map to TRBD2. V was clipped by 9 bases and J by 2 bases; unmatched bases: 6. Per the germline V gene, CDR1 is SNHLY and CDR2 is FYNNEI. This CDR3 is built from 14 residues. CDR3 in DNA: TGTGCCAGTCAAGCGGGGTCAAACACCGGGGAGCTGTTTTTT. It codes for CASQAGSNTGELFF.

This clonotype was recorded a few times. The chain carries TRBV20-1 and TRBJ2-7; 10 bases map to TRBD1. Germline V gene lookup returns CDR1 DFQATT and CDR2 SNEGSKA (reference sequence). The V segment lost 2 bases and the J segment 1 base; nucleotides outside the gene matches: 11. This CDR3 contains 17 residues. The CDR3 region is CSARKNDRGRVSYEQYF. In DNA, the CDR3 is TGCAGTGCTAGAAAAAACGACAGGGGGCGAGTGTCCTACGAGCAGTACTTC.

V usage is TRBV5-5 and J usage is TRBJ1-5; 10 bases align to TRBD1. The V gene's germline CDR1 is SGHKS and CDR2 YYEKEE (reference sequence). V dropped 0 bases and J dropped 3; count of bases not matched to a gene: 3. CDR3 size: 16 residues. The CDR3 DNA reads TGTGCCAGCAGCTTGGAGGGGACAGGGGTCAATCAGCCCCAGCATTTT. Translating gives CASSLEGTGVNQPQHF. The full variable domain, rest sourced from reference TRBV5-5 and TRBJ1-5, is DAGVTQSPTHLIKTRGQQVTLRCSPISGHKSVSWYQQVLGQGPQFIFQYYEKEERGRGNFPDRFSARQFPNYSSELNVNALLLGDSALYLCASSLEGTGVNQPQHFGDGTRLSIL.